The subject of this entry is one T cell receptor beta chain. The protocol was immunoSEQ multiplex PCR, while the TCRdb copy is restricted to in-frame clones and leaves out a portion. The sample carries about 46,000 clones, about 93% recorded once. This CDR3 is 16 amino acids long. Germline V gene lookup returns CDR1 SNHLY and CDR2 FYNNEI. V dropped 6 bases and J dropped 4 bases, with 18 bases sitting between them. This sample was taken from a study of siplizumab effects on memory and regulatory T cells. This clonotype was obtained from a human donor in good health. This chain uses TRBV2 with TRBJ1-4, with D unresolved. Sequencing was carried out using CD8+ T cells sorted from blood. DNA of the CDR3: TGTGCCAGCAGCCGCCGGGGAGAGCCCTATAATGAAAAACTGTTTTTT. Translated, it gives CASSRRGEPYNEKLFF.